The T cell receptor (beta chain) described here comes from a study of post-analysis software for immune sequencing data. Regarding the study as a whole: Patients used about 5 TRBV segments, including TRBV5-6, TRBV5-1 and TRBV20-1, more often than controls.

Note on this clonotype: Its antigen is not known.

Unique molecular identifiers were built into the TCR beta cDNA libraries. Using its own MiXCR run on the PCR reads, TCRdb lists one record per CDR3 protein. The top ten hold approximately 5.4% of the sample, which has about 540,000 distinct CDR3 sequences, around a third seen once. Germline-derived CDR1 and CDR2 are DFQATT and SNEGSKA (reference sequence). The V segment lost 6 bases and the J segment 5 bases; nucleotides outside the gene matches: 12. The CDR3 is made up of 14 amino acids. The material sequenced was blood. The receptor was isolated from a girl aged 2-17 years with multiple sclerosis. The chain couples TRBV20-1 to TRBJ1-1; 7 bases fit TRBD1. Here the CDR3 reads CSASDATGETEAFF. In DNA, the CDR3 is TGCAGTGCCTCCGATGCAACAGGGGAAACTGAAGCTTTCTTT.